Below are 18 T cell receptor beta chains sequenced from a single sample in a study of OX40 agonist ivuxolimab in advanced cancers. Clones were sequenced by immunoSEQ multiplex PCR, and TCRdb holds only the in-frame ones, with some missing. This sample has about 60,000 clones, with roughly 89% found just once. The sequencing here drew on CD4+ or CD8+ T cells sorted from blood, taken in a trial of the OX40 agonist ivuxolimab. All receptors come from an adult with an advanced solid tumor such as melanoma, head and neck, liver or kidney cancer.

This clone was detected only a few times. This chain connects TRBV20-1 to TRBJ2-3; D gene uncertain. Germline assignment: CDR1 DFQATT and CDR2 SNEGSKA (reference sequence). V lost 6 bases and J 7 bases, leaving 11 bases between the germline ends. The CDR3 has 11 residues. Here the CDR3 DNA reads TGCAGTGCCAGTCTAATGTATACGCAGTATTTT. This gives the protein CSASLMYTQYF.

The chain recombines TRBV7-2 with TRBJ2-7; D remains unclear. This CDR3 spans 11 amino acids. Trimming removed 5 bases from V and 2 bases from J, with 4 bases in between. CDR1 SGHTA and CDR2 FQGNSA come from the germline V gene. CDR3 loop: CASSVTYEQYF. In nucleotides, the CDR3 is TGTGCCAGCAGCGTGACCTACGAGCAGTACTTC.

The chain has TRBV5-1 and TRBJ1-4; TRBD1 agrees at 7 bases. The CDR3 consists of 16 residues. The junction had 9 bases not matched to a gene; V was cut back by 2 bases and J by 5 bases. CDR1 and CDR2 from the germline V gene are SGHRS and YFSETQ. The CDR3 sequence: CASSFSPGQPNEKLFF. CDR3 DNA: TGCGCCAGCAGCTTTTCACCGGGACAGCCAAATGAAAAACTGTTTTTT.

V is TRBV15 and J is TRBJ1-2; 9 positions match TRBD1. Germline CDR1 LNHNV, CDR2 YYDKDF (reference sequence). This CDR3 comprises 16 residues. The V segment lost 5 bases and the J segment 9 bases; nucleotides outside the gene matches: 16. For the CDR3, the DNA is TGTGCCACCAGCTCAACGAATCCGGGGACAGGGATTAGCTACACCTTC. This codes for CATSSTNPGTGISYTF.

The V and J genes are TRBV7-2 and TRBJ2-1; 8 bases agree with TRBD2. The CDR3 loop spans 14 amino acids. V lost 1 base to trimming and J lost 12 bases; unmatched junction nucleotides: 8. CDR1 SGHTA and CDR2 FQGNSA come from the germline V gene. The CDR3: CASSLESAGVGQFF. The CDR3 region has the DNA TGTGCCAGCAGCTTAGAGTCAGCGGGAGTAGGGCAGTTCTTC.

V is TRBV2 and J is TRBJ1-5; TRBD1 aligns across 9 bases. V dropped 0 bases and J dropped 4; count of bases not matched to a gene: 4. The CDR3 is 16 residues long. The germline gives CDR1 SNHLY, CDR2 FYNNEI. For the CDR3, the DNA is TGTGCCAGCAGTGAAGCGCTTGGGACAGGGAATCAGCCCCAGCATTTT. Residues: CASSEALGTGNQPQHF.

The V call is TRBV5-1, the J call TRBJ2-3; TRBD1 matches at 8 bases. Germline values: CDR1 SGHRS, CDR2 YFSETQ. There are 15 residues in the CDR3. V shed 5 bases, J shed 0 bases, and the junction held 5 bases outside the gene matches. CDR3 in DNA: TGCGCCAGCAGGGACGGGACAGGTAGCACAGATACGCAGTATTTT. Its protein product is CASRDGTGSTDTQYF.

The V and J genes are TRBV28 and TRBJ2-7, with TRBD1 identical over 9 bases. The germline CDR1 and CDR2 sequences are MDHEN and SYDVKM. The CDR3 is 16 amino acids. V trimming: 3 bases; J trimming: 1 base; junction bases outside the gene matches: 7. The CDR3 loop reads CASSFSGTGTSYEQYF. The CDR3 DNA reads TGTGCCAGCAGTTTTTCAGGGACAGGGACTTCCTACGAGCAGTACTTC.

The chain recombines TRBV5-4 with TRBJ1-2; TRBD1 matches 8 bases. This CDR3 region has 15 residues. In germline, CDR1 is SGHNT, CDR2 YYREEE (reference sequence). Trimming cost V 5 bases and J 4 bases; bases outside gene matches: 10. CDR3 sequence reads: CASRPDRGRSYGYTF. DNA for the CDR3: TGTGCCAGCAGGCCCGACAGGGGACGGAGCTATGGCTACACCTTC.

The V gene is TRBV6-5, the J gene TRBJ1-1; TRBD1 matches 7 bases. The CDR3 is made up of 16 amino acids. V trimming: 0 bases; J trimming: 0 bases; junction bases outside the gene matches: 4. Per germline, CDR1 MNHEY and CDR2 SVGAGI. The CDR3 DNA is TGTGCCAGCAGTTACTCGGGACAGAATTTGAACACTGAAGCTTTCTTT. Residues: CASSYSGQNLNTEAFF.

The J gene is TRBJ2-3, the V gene TRBV6-1; the D gene is possibly TRBD1 (5 bases). Germline V lookup: CDR1 MNHNS, CDR2 SASEGT. V lost 4 bases to trimming and J lost 2 bases, with 19 bases between them. The CDR3 extends over 17 amino acids. The CDR3 loop reads CASSGDSPSAFTDTQYF. DNA for the CDR3: TGTGCCAGCAGTGGCGACAGCCCAAGCGCCTTCACAGATACGCAGTATTTT.

The V gene is TRBV6-5, the J gene TRBJ1-1, with no clear D. The germline V gene has CDR1 MNHEY and CDR2 SVGAGI. V was trimmed by 0 bases and J by 4 bases, leaving 6 bases between them. This CDR3 has 13 amino acids. The CDR3 reads CASSYSAGTEAFF. DNA of the CDR3: TGTGCCAGCAGTTACTCAGCGGGCACTGAAGCTTTCTTT.

The chain couples TRBV9 to TRBJ1-2, with D unclear. This CDR3 comprises 13 residues. Trimming left V 0 bases short and J 1 base short, with 4 bases between. The germline gives CDR1 SGDLS, CDR2 YYNGEE. The CDR3 reads CASSVDSNYGYTF. The DNA of the CDR3 is TGTGCCAGCAGCGTAGATAGTAACTATGGCTACACCTTC.

This chain joins TRBV6-4 and TRBJ2-1; 9 positions match TRBD2. The CDR3 is 13 amino acids. From germline, CDR1 is MRHNA and CDR2 SNTAGT. Trimming cost V 8 bases and J 6 bases; bases outside gene matches: 5. The CDR3 DNA reads TGTGCCAGCGCTCGCGGGGGGGGCAATGAGCAGTTCTTC. Protein sequence: CASARGGGNEQFF.

CDR3 protein: CASSLAGTVNQPQHF. The CDR3 DNA sequence: TGTGCCAGCAGCTTGGCCGGGACAGTCAATCAGCCCCAGCATTTT. The chain has TRBV7-2 and TRBJ1-5; 7 bases align to TRBD1. The CDR3 runs to 15 residues. Germline assignment: CDR1 SGHTA and CDR2 FQGNSA. V lost 3 bases and J lost 3; bases outside the gene matches: 5.

Comment on this clone: One junction end does not reproduce the germline sequence, and a read error may be involved. V and J are TRBV10-1 and TRBJ1-6; the D is unclear. The CDR3 runs 10 residues. CDR1 is WNHNN, CDR2 SYGVQD, per germline (reference sequence). As DNA, the CDR3 is TGTTCTCTAAGAAATTCACCCCTCCACTTT. It yields the protein CSLRNSPLHF.

The chain recombines TRBV6-1 with TRBJ1-2, with D hard to call. The V and J ends lost 7 bases and 2 bases respectively, with 11 bases between them. Germline V CDR1 and CDR2: MNHNS, SASEGT. The CDR3 covers 13 residues. The CDR3: CASTPMLNYGYTF. The CDR3 nucleotides read TGTGCCAGCACACCCATGCTGAACTATGGCTACACCTTC.

This chain joins TRBV4-2 and TRBJ2-3; 16 nucleotides agree with TRBD2. The CDR3 runs to 17 residues. With V trimmed by 6 bases and J by 5 bases, 8 bases remained unmatched. Per the germline V gene, CDR1 is LGHNA and CDR2 is YNFKEQ. The CDR3 DNA is TGTGCCAGCAGTCCCGGGACTAGCGGGAGGGCCGTAGATACGCAGTATTTT. Its translation is CASSPGTSGRAVDTQYF.